This is a list of T cell receptor beta chains from one sample in a study of human T cells and chemical hapten exposure. TCRdb passed the RACE reads through MiXCR, listing each CDR3 protein once. The sample has 300,000 to 450,000 distinct CDR3 sequences, around 5.5% seen once. The sequences come from whole blood, collected in connection with sensitization to the hapten diphenylcyclopropenone (DPC). These TCRs come from a woman under 30 with alopecia areata. Some clones in this sample may be carry-over from other donors' samples. Each CDR3 is given with its conserved first and last residue. A D gene is named only where the DNA matches it firmly. For some rows the clone size is stated as once, few or many, or as a class when expanded; others skip it.

abundance	v_gene	d_gene	j_gene	CDR3nt	CDR3aa
many	TRBV5-1	-	TRBJ1-2	TGCGCCAGCAGCCTAAACAGGGATGGCTACACCTTC	CASSLNRDGYTF
few	TRBV7-2	-	TRBJ2-6	TGTGCCAGCAGCTTCCACTCTGGGGCCAACGTCCTGACTTTC	CASSFHSGANVLTF
-	TRBV7-2	-	TRBJ2-7	TGTGCCAGCAGCACGCCCGGGACGCTGAGAATTGGCGAGCAGTACTTC	CASSTPGTLRIGEQYF
many	TRBV15	TRBD1	TRBJ1-6	TGTGCCACCAGCTCAGGGACAGGGATTAATTCACCCCTCCACTTT	CATSSGTGINSPLHF
few	TRBV18	TRBD2	TRBJ2-1	TGTGCCAGCTCACCACAACTAGCGGGGGGAAATGAGCAGTTCTTC	CASSPQLAGGNEQFF
few	TRBV4-3	-	TRBJ2-6	TGCGCCAGCAGCGGGAAGTTTGGGGCCAACGTCCTGACTTTC	CASSGKFGANVLTF
few	TRBV4-1	-	TRBJ1-5	TGCGCCAGCAGCCAAGAACACAGGGCATACGGCGTTCAGCCCCAGCATTTT	CASSQEHRAYGVQPQHF
few	TRBV7-2	-	TRBJ1-3	TGTGCCAGCAGCTTAGGGGGCCGCGGAACCATATATTTT	CASSLGGRGTIYF
-	TRBV5-6	-	TRBJ1-2	TGTGCCAGCAGCTTGGGAGCGGAAGGTGGCTACACCTTC	CASSLGAEGGYTF
many	TRBV2	TRBD1	TRBJ1-1	TGTGCCACCACACTGGGACAGGGGGCTGAAGCTTTCTTT	CATTLGQGAEAFF
-	TRBV29-1	-	TRBJ1-4	TGCAGCGTTCAGCAGAATGAAAAACTGTTTTTT	CSVQQNEKLFF
few	TRBV12-3/TRBV12-4	-	TRBJ1-6	TGTGCCAGCAGTTTCCCACAGAATAATTCACCCCTCCACTTT	CASSFPQNNSPLHF
few	TRBV7-9	-	TRBJ1-1	TGTGCCAGCAGCTCCCGGGGGGGCCTCACTGAAGCTTTCTTT	CASSSRGGLTEAFF
many	TRBV5-5	-	TRBJ2-1	TGTGCCAGCAACAAATTTATGGGGGGCCTAAGTCTTGACAATGAGCAGTTCTTC	CASNKFMGGLSLDNEQFF
many	TRBV7-2	TRBD2	TRBJ2-3	TGTGCCAGCCGCGCAGCGGGGGGGCTTGGTACGCAGTATTTT	CASRAAGGLGTQYF
few	TRBV5-5	TRBD1	TRBJ1-1	TGTGCCAGCAGCGGGACAGGGTACACTGAAGCTTTCTTT	CASSGTGYTEAFF